This T cell receptor beta chain stems from a study of shared clonotypes between healthy human individuals (dated by TCRdb to 2019 to 2021). Study-level background: Three men and a couple of women, aged 18 to 49 years, made up the cohort. Libraries were prepared and TCR repertoires were sequenced by different laboratories using diverse techniques, in order to increase sequencing depth and limit assay-specific biases. For each donor, CD4 naive and CD4 memory were each given three plates, CD8 naive was given two plates, and CD8 memory was given one plate. Blood TCR repertoires of about five healthy adults were deeply sequenced to estimate repertoire size and the extent of clonotype sharing between individuals. Per donor, leukapheresis produced somewhere between about 0.94 and 10 billion PBMCs. The investigation overall reported the following: Sampling was limited to blood, and TCR repertoires in tissue likely differ from TCR repertoires in blood. Because the study included only a small number of donors, the genetic and exposure-history diversity represented was limited. When a few donors were compared, the shared fraction of clonotypes was about 5.5% for naive CD4, roughly 3.4% for naive CD8, about 2.4% for memory CD4, and less than 0.45% for memory CD8. Incomplete sequencing was indicated by rarefaction of sorted-subset datasets, despite the large sequencing depth. Compared with non-shared clonotypes, the clonotypes found in all four sorted-subset donors had higher generation probabilities. Larger estimated clonotype richness was generally found for naive subsets than for memory subsets. Pairwise subsampling led to the expectation that sequencing depth would affect the degree of clonotype sharing among donors.

The donors were healthy, HIV-negative adults with no recently reported acute infections or vaccinations. All donors were Caucasian adults living in Nashville, Tennessee, USA. The CD8 memory samples were a combination of magnetically selected CD45RO+ cells and CCR7-negative CD45RA+ effector memory (TemRA) cells. Blood was obtained by leukapheresis, after which PBMCs were separated by Ficoll-Histopaque density gradient centrifugation and cryopreserved in liquid nitrogen vapor phase. Analytical flow cytometry was used to check the purity and quantity of each magnetically sorted T cell population. Genomic DNA was isolated from every sorted fraction and measured by UV absorbance on a Nanodrop 2000c. As to this clone: The clone's antigen remains unknown. Base quality data are lacking; no much larger clone is found one base away.

Using the deep immunoSEQ assay, multiplex PCR amplified TCR CDR3 regions from genomic DNA. Genomic DNA extracted from each cell subset was distributed evenly over all wells of several immunoSEQ 96-well plates, and each plate served as one replicate. Each replicate PCR for sorted subsets received approximately 200 ng genomic DNA, equal to tens of thousands of T cell genomes. The purified libraries were quantified using a Qubit 3.0 fluorometer, sized with a Bioanalyzer 2100, and then quantified again using the KAPA Library Quantification kit. Every immunoSEQ 96-well plate was sequenced on a dedicated single-read 150-cycle Illumina NextSeq 550 flow cell. The paper's processing steps were these. Because the immunoSEQ output held only junctional sequences and lacked quality scores, the filtering could not match the filtering applied to full-length reads. Sequences were annotated with PyIR, a Python wrapper for IgBLAST v1.9, using IMGT germline references to assign V/J genes and CDR3. Any read was removed if the V/J assignment was weak (E-value above 1e-6), the CDR3 was missing, or the read contained stop codons, out-of-frame junctions, or ambiguous translated residues. V3J clonotypes were defined as sequences sharing the same inferred V gene, J gene, and CDR3 amino acid sequence. The percentage overlap between two repertoires was calculated by dividing the number of shared unique clonotypes by the size of the smaller repertoire. Richness of each repertoire was evaluated using RTK rarefaction, the Chao1 estimator, and Recon v2.1 estimates of unobserved clonotypes. OLGA was used to compute generation probabilities for all TCRbeta clonotypes that the gDNA method yielded from a few donors. In TCRdb, the immuneACCESS table is reduced to in-frame sequences with V and J assigned. These tables do not hold every clone; where another copy was compared, an unresolved V gene accounts for under half, and the others remain unexplained. The D gene and trimming were derived from the DNA, and the V and J assignments and clone size from that table. In all, the sample holds 300,000 to 400,000 clones, and about nine tenths of those were seen once. 16% of the sample goes to the ten largest clones.

The CDR3 goes from the cysteine to the phenylalanine over 16 residues. CDR3 DNA only is kept here, 48 bases in frame from base 1. V is pared back by 4 bases and J by 1 base, with 17 bases lying between the germline termini. Reading the germline V gene gives CDR1 SNHLY and CDR2 FYNNEI. The receptor's source is a man between 18 and 35 years old in good health. The chain is made from TRBV2 and TRBJ2-7, and the D gene may be TRBD1, 5 bases matching. The sample comprised memory CD8+ T cells sorted from blood. In the paper's terms, the cell subset or site label means: CD45RO+ cells pooled with CCR7-negative TemRA cells. CDR3 reads: CASSGFDSEASYEQYF. The nucleotide sequence reads as follows: TGTGCCAGCAGTGGGTTCGACAGCGAGGCGTCCTACGAGCAGTACTTC.